The subject of this entry is one T cell receptor beta chain. Antigen unknown. The data derive from a study of Ad26.COV2.S vaccination and SARS-CoV-2 variants. TCRdb's copy holds only in-frame clones and misses some; the assay was immunoSEQ multiplex PCR. This table has roughly 100,000 clones, about 78% appearing once. Germline V gives CDR1 SEHNR, CDR2 FQNEAQ (reference sequence). V was clipped by 5 bases and J by 3 bases; unmatched bases: 10. There are 16 residues in the CDR3. Study-wide results and caveats: Spike-specific TCR breadth in vaccine recipients exceeded that seen in placebo recipients. Substantial breadth was reported for post-vaccination spike-specific CD8+ and CD4+ T cells. Comparability of non-spike TCR breadth was observed across vaccine and placebo recipients.

Here the sequenced sample was peripheral blood, taken after recovery from COVID-19. The receptor's source is a human donor who had recovered from COVID-19. The genes are TRBV7-9 and TRBJ2-5; 9 nucleotides align to TRBD1. The CDR3 reads CASSPRDREGEETQYF. As DNA, the CDR3 is TGTGCCAGCAGCCCCCGGGACAGGGAGGGAGAAGAGACCCAGTACTTC.